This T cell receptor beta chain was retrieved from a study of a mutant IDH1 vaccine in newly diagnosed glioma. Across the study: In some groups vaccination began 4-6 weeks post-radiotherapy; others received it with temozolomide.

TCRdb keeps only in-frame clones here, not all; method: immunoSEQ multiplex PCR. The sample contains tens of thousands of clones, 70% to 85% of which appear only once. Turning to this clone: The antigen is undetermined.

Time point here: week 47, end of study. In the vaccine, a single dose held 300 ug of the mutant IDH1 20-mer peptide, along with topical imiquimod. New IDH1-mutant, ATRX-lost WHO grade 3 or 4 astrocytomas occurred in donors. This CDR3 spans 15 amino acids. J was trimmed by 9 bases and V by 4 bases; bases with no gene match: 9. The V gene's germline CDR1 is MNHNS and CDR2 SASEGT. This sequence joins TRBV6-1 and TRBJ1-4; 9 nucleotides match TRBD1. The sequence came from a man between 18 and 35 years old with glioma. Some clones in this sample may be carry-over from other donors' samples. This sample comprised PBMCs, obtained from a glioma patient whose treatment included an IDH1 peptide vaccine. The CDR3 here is CASSANRGQVKKLFF. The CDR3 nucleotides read TGTGCCAGCAGTGCAAACAGGGGGCAGGTGAAAAAACTGTTTTTT.